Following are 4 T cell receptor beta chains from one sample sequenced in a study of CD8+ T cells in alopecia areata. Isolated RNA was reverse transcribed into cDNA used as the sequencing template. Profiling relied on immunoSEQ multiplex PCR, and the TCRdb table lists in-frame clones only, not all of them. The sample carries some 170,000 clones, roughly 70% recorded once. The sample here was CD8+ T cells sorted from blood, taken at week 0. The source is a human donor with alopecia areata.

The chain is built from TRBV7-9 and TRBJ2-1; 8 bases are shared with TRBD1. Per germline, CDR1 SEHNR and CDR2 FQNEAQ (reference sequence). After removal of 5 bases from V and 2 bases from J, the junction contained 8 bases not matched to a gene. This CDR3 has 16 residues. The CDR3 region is CASSGPGDRPYNEQFF. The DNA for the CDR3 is TGTGCCAGCAGCGGGCCGGGGGACAGGCCCTACAATGAGCAGTTCTTC. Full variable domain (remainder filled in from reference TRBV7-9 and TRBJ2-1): DTGVSQNPRHKITKRGQNVTFRCDPISEHNRLYWYRQTLGQGPEFLTYFQNEAQLEKSRLLSDRFSAERPKGSFSTLEIQRTEQGDSAMYLCASSGPGDRPYNEQFFGPGTRLTVL.

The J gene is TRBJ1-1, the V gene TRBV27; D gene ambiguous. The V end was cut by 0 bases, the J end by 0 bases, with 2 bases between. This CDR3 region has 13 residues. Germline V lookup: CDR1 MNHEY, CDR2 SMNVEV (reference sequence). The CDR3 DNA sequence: TGTGCCAGCAGTTTATCAGTGAACACTGAAGCTTTCTTT. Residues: CASSLSVNTEAFF.

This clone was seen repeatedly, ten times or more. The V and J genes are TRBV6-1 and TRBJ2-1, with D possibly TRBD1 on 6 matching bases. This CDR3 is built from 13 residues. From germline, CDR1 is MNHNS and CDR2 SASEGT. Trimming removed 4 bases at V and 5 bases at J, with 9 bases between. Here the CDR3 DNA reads TGTGCCAGCAGTGCTGCAGGGGACAATGAGCAGTTCTTC. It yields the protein CASSAAGDNEQFF.

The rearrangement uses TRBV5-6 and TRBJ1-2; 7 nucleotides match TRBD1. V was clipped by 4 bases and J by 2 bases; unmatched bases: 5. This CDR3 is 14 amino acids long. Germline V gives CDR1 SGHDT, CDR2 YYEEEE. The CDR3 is CASSQGQVNYGYTF. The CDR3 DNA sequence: TGTGCCAGCAGCCAAGGACAGGTGAACTATGGCTACACCTTC.